This record concerns one T cell receptor (beta chain) sequence. This specimen comes from a study of T-cell memory formation after mild COVID-19. TCRdb reprocessed the 5' RACE reads via MiXCR and lists one record per CDR3 protein. The table lists some 450,000 distinct CDR3 sequences, about 20% of them singletons. There are 14 residues in the CDR3. Trimming shortened V by 7 bases and J by 3 bases, and 15 bases separated the two germline ends. Germline V gives CDR1 DFQATT, CDR2 SNEGSKA (reference sequence). V and J are TRBV20-1 and TRBJ2-2; possibly TRBD1 for D (6 bases). The receptor was isolated from a man aged 18 to 35 who had mild COVID-19 (a few samples of this study predate the infection). Cell type and time point are not known. Sequenced input: PBMCs or a T cell subset sorted from them (not recorded which). CDR3: CSVPRQDHTGELFF. The CDR3 bases are TGCAGTGTCCCCCGACAGGACCACACCGGGGAGCTGTTTTTT.